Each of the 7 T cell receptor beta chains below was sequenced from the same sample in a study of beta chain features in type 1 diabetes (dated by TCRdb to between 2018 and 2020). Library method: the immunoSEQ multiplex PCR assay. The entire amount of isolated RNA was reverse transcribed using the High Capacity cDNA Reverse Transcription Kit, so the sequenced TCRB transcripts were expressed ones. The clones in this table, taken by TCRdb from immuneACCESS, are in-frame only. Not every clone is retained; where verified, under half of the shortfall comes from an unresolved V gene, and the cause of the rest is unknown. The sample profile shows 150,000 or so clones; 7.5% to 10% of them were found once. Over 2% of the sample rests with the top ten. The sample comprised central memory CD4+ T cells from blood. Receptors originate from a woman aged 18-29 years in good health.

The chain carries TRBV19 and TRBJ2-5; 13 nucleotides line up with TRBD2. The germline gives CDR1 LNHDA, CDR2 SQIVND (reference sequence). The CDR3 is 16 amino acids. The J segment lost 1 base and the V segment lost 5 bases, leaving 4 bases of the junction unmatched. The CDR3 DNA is TGTGCCAGTAGTCCGACTAGCGGGAGGACCCAAGAGACCCAGTACTTC. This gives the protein CASSPTSGRTQETQYF.

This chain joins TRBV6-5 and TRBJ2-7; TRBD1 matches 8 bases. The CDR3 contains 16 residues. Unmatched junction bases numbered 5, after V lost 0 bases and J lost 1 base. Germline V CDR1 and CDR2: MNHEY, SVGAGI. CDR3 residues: CASSYSGDRLSYEQYF. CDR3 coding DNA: TGTGCCAGCAGTTACTCGGGGGACAGGCTTTCCTACGAGCAGTACTTC.

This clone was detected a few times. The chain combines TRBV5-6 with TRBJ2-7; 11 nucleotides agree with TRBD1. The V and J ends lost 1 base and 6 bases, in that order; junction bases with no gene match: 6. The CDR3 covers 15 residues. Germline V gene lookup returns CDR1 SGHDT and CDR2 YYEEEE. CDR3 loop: CASSLSGQGAREQYF. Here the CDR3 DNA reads TGTGCCAGCAGCTTGAGCGGACAGGGGGCTCGCGAGCAGTACTTC. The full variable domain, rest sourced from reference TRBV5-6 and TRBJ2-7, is DAGVTQSPTHLIKTRGQQVTLRCSPKSGHDTVSWYQQALGQGPQFIFQYYEEEERQRGNFPDRFSGHQFPNYSSELNVNALLLGDSALYLCASSLSGQGAREQYFGPGTRLTVT.

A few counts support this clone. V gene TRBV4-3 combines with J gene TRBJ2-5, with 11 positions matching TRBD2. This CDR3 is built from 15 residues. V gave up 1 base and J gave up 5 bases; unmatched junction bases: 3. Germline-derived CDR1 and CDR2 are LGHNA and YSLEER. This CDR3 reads CASSQVTSGVETQYF. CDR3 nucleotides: TGCGCCAGCAGCCAAGTGACTAGCGGGGTGGAGACCCAGTACTTC.

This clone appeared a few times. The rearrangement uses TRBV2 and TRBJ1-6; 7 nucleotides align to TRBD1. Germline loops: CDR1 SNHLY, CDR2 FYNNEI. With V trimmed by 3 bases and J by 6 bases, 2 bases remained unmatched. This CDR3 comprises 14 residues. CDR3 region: CASSERDSNSPLHF. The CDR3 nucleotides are TGTGCCAGCAGTGAGCGGGACAGTAATTCACCCCTCCACTTT. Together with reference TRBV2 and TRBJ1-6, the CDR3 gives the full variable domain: EPEVTQTPSHQVTQMGQEVILRCVPISNHLYFYWYRQILGQKVEFLVSFYNNEISEKSEIFDDQFSVERPDGSNFTLKIRSTKLEDSAMYFCASSERDSNSPLHFGNGTRLTVT.

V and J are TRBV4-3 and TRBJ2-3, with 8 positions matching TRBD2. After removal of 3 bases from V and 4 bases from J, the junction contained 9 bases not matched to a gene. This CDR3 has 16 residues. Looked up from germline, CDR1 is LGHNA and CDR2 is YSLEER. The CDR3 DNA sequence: TGCGCCAGCAGCCAGATCATCGGGGGGGCGGCAGATACGCAGTATTTT. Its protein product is CASSQIIGGAADTQYF.

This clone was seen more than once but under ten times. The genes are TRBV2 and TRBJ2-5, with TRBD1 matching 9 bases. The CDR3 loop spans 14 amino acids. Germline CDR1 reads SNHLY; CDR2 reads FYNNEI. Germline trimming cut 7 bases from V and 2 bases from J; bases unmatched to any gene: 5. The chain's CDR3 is CASNPGQGQETQYF. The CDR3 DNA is TGTGCCAGCAACCCGGGACAGGGACAAGAGACCCAGTACTTC.